The T cell receptor (beta chain) under discussion was sequenced for a study of cytotoxic CD8 clonotypes in ibrutinib-treated CLL. Study information: By median roughly 62 months, around twelve had progressed and around 14 stayed remitted; responses had been 2 complete and 25 or so partial. Patients gave response samples after a median roughly 11 months of treatment, range 6 to 36. There were, on average, approximately 260,000 productive templates and 80,000 to 100,000 productive rearrangements per sample.

Sequencing used immunoSEQ multiplex PCR; TCRdb keeps in-frame clones, though not all of them. Of about 200,000 clones in the sample, 65% to 80% were seen once. Study-level findings and limits: Clonotypes that were public were uncommon, and they contracted or stayed stable on treatment.

CDR1 is LNHDA, CDR2 SQIVND, per germline (reference sequence). The trim removed 8 bases at V and 6 bases at J, leaving 11 bases unmatched. The CDR3 runs to 14 residues. With respect to this clone: Its antigen is not known.

The source of this sequence is a human donor with chronic lymphocytic leukemia. The starting material was PBMCs, obtained after 12 months of ibrutinib treatment. V usage is TRBV19 and J usage is TRBJ1-2; 8 bases map to TRBD1. CDR3 DNA: TGTGCCAGTCGGGTAGCAGGGGGCCTAGATGGCTACACCTTC. This translates into CASRVAGGLDGYTF.